This record covers a single T cell receptor (beta chain). Its antigen remains unknown. This likely comes from a read error, as the CDR3 has no conserved phenylalanine or tryptophan at its end. This specimen comes from a study of read filtering for tumor transcriptome and immune sequencing. Overall study context: By R-ISS, stages I, II and III held approximately 8, 16 and 7 patients.

Study results and caveats: Compared with RNA-seq, IR-seq gave much higher clonotype depth and reliability.

Every patient had bone marrow sampled while the disease was active. This library used approximately 0.4 ug RNA and molecular barcoded adaptors spanning alpha/delta and beta/gamma chains. TCRdb reprocessed the reads via MiXCR and lists one record per CDR3 protein. Of under 80,000 distinct CDR3 sequences listed, roughly 19% are singletons. The CDR3 runs 12 residues. The germline V and J ends were trimmed by 7 bases and 6 bases, with 10 bases remaining between them. The germline CDR1 and CDR2 sequences are SGHTA and FQGNSA. Sequenced material: a population of CD138-negative cells sorted from bone marrow. The sequence derives from a donor at least 40 years old with multiple myeloma. V and J are TRBV7-2 and TRBJ2-1; no firm D call. CDR3 bases: TGTGCCAGCAATCAAGGGTTCAATGAGCAGTTCTTA. This translates into CASNQGFNEQFL.